This TCR beta chain was recovered during a study of Ad26.COV2.S vaccination and SARS-CoV-2 variants. In the study overall: Of the COV1001 trial arms, the Ad26.COV2.S arm included the donor.

The sample holds a few counts of this clone. Its target is not known. As to treatment: over 15 received Ad26.COV2.S at low or high dose, single or two shots; several received placebo; per-sample allocation not given. The samples date from day 63 after the first vaccine or placebo injection. In Boston, an adult donor aged 18-55 years took part. The vaccine antigen was prefusion-stabilized Wuhan SARS-CoV-2 spike. Assay used: immunoSEQ multiplex PCR; TCRdb lists only in-frame clones, some missing. In the table there are under 300,000 clones, around 85% of which are singletons. Broader study findings: The TCR-based breadth and depth measures might underestimate overall T cell responses.

The trim removed 4 bases at V and 5 bases at J, leaving 7 bases unmatched. The CDR3 length is 15 residues. Germline V gene sequence: CDR1 KGHDR, CDR2 SFDVKD. This TCR was sampled from a person between 18 and 65 years old who received the Ad26.COV2.S COVID-19 vaccine or a placebo. The source material was peripheral blood, sampled in a trial of Ad26.COV2.S vaccine versus placebo. The V call is TRBV24-1, the J call TRBJ2-1, with 7 bases aligning to TRBD1. The CDR3 loop reads CATSDVDRDHNEQFF. The CDR3, as DNA: TGTGCCACCAGTGACGTAGACAGGGACCACAATGAGCAGTTCTTC.